This section outlines one TCR beta chain sequence together with its context. Antigen unknown. This entry is derived from a study of cytomegalovirus exposure and HLA in healthy donors. Study-level results: Later analysis placed DRB1 highest and HLA-C lowest in TCR association rates, which differed by HLA locus. In a later analysis, an Asian-associated ancestry cluster reportedly showed fewer N-insertions than the roughly 700-donor mean.

The CDR3 is made up of 14 amino acids. Both 60 Vbeta primers and 13 Jbeta primers went into the PCR. Assay used: immunoSEQ multiplex PCR; TCRdb lists only in-frame clones, some missing. The data hold 140,000 to 150,000 clones, with about 80% observed a single time. V usage is TRBV1 and J usage is TRBJ2-7; the table's TRBD1 call for D was not verified on the DNA. TRBV1 counts as a pseudogene. The source of this sequence is a woman in her late teens or twenties in good health and CMV-seropositive. Sequencing used PBMCs. The CDR3 loop reads CTSSQTERPYEQYF. In DNA form, the CDR3 reads TGCACCAGCAGCCAAACAGAGAGACCCTACGAGCAGTACTTC.